Sequencing of this T cell receptor (beta chain) was carried out in a study of shared clonotypes between healthy human individuals. Study-wide findings and caveats: The four-donor shared clonotypes exceeded non-shared clonotypes in generation probability, with non-shared ones scoring lower.

This CDR3 comprises 15 residues. Germline-derived CDR1 and CDR2 are MNHEY and SVGAGI. Unmatched junction bases numbered 11, after V lost 9 bases and J lost 8 bases. Data came from immunoSEQ multiplex PCR; TCRdb stores just in-frame clones and leaves some out. This sample yields a few million clones, of which nearly 97% are seen a single time; around 0.13% belongs to the top ten. For this clone: Its antigen is unknown.

The clonotype was recovered from a man aged 18 to 35 in good health. V gene TRBV6-5 combines with J gene TRBJ2-1, with 12 bases lining up with TRBD2. Sequencing used naive CD4+ T cells sorted from blood. Subset specified: CD45RA+ positively selected. Here the CDR3 DNA reads TGTGCCAGACTCCGACTAGCGGGAGATCCTCATGAGCAGTTCTTC. Its protein is CARLRLAGDPHEQFF.